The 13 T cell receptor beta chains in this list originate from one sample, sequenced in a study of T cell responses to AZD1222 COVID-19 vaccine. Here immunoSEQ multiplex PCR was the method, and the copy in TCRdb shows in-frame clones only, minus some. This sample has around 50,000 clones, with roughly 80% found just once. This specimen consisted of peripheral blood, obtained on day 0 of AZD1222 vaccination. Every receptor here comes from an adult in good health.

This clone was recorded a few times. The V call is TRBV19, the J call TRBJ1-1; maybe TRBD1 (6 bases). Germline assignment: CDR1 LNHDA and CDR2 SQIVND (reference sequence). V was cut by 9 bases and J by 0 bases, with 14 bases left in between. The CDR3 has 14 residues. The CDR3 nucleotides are TGTGCCAGCGAAAAAGGGGGGCTGAACACTGAAGCTTTCTTT. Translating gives CASEKGGLNTEAFF.

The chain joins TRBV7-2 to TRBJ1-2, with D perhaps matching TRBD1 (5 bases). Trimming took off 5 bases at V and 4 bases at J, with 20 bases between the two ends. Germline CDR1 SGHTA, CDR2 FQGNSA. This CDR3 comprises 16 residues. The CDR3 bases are TGTGCCAGCAGCACCCTTACCGGGGCGCGAAGCTATGGCTACACCTTC. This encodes CASSTLTGARSYGYTF.

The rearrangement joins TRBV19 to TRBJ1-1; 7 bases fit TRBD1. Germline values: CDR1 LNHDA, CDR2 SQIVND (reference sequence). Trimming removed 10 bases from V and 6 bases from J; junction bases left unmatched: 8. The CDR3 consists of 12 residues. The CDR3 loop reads CATFGQVAEAFF. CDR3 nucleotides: TGTGCCACCTTCGGACAGGTCGCTGAAGCTTTCTTT.

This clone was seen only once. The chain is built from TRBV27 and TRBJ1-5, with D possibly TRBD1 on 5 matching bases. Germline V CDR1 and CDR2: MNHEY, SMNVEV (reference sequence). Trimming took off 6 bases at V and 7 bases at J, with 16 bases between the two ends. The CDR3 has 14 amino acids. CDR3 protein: CASSTDSFRQPQHF. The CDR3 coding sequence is TGTGCCAGCAGCACAGACAGTTTTAGACAGCCCCAGCATTTT.

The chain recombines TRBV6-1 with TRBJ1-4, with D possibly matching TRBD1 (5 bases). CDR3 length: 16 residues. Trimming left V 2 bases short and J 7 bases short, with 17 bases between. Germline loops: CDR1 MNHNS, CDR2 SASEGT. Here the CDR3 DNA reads TGTGCCAGCAGTGAAACCATCGGGCAGGGAGGTGAAAAACTGTTTTTT. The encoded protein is CASSETIGQGGEKLFF.

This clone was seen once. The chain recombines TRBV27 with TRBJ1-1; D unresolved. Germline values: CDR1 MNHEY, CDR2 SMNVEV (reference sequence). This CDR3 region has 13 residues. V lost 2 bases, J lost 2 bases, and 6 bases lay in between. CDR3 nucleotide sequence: TGTGCCAGCAGTTTACCGGGTAACACTGAAGCTTTCTTT. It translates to CASSLPGNTEAFF.

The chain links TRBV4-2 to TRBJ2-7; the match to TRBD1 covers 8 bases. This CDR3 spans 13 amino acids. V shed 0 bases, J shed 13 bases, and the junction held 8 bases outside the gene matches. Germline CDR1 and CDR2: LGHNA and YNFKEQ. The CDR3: CASSQELQDRAYF. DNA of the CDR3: TGTGCCAGCAGCCAAGAATTGCAGGACAGGGCCTACTTC.

CDR3 in amino acids: CASSIAGADTEAFF. CDR3 bases: TGTGCCAGTAGTATCGCAGGGGCAGACACTGAAGCTTTCTTT. The V call is TRBV19, the J call TRBJ1-1, with D possibly matching TRBD1 (6 bases). Germline V gene data show CDR1 as LNHDA and CDR2 as SQIVND (reference sequence). Between the trimmed V and J ends, which lost 3 bases and 3 bases, there was a span of 11 bases. CDR3 size: 14 residues. The full variable domain, its missing parts supplied by reference TRBV19 and TRBJ1-1, is DGGITQSPKYLFRKEGQNVTLSCEQNLNHDAMYWYRQDPGQGLRLIYYSQIVNDFQKGDIAEGYSVSREKKESFPLTVTSAQKNPTAFYLCASSIAGADTEAFFGQGTRLTVV.

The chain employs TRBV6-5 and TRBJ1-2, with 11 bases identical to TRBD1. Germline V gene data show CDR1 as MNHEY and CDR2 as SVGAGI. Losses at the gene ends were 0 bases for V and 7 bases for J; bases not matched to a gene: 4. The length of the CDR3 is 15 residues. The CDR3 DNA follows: TGTGCCAGCAGTTACTCTGGGACAGGGGGTTTTGGCTACACCTTC. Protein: CASSYSGTGGFGYTF.

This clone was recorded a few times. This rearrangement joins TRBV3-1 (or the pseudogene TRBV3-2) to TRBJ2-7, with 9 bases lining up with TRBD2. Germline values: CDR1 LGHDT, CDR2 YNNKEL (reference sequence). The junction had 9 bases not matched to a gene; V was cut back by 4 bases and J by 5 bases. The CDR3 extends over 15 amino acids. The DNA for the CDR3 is TGTGCCAGCAGCCCCGGCGGGAGGGCCCGAGACGAGCAGTACTTC. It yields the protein CASSPGGRARDEQYF.

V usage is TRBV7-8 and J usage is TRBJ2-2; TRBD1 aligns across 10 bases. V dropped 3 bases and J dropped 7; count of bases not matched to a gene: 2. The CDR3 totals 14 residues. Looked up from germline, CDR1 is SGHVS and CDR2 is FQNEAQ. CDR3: CASSLGQGNGELFF. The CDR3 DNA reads TGTGCCAGCAGCTTGGGACAGGGGAACGGGGAGCTGTTTTTT.

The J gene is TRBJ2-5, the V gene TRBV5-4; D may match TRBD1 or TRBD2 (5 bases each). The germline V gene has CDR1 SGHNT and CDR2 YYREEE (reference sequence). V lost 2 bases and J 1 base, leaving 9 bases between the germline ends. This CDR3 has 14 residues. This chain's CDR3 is CASSLQDSQETQYF. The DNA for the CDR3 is TGTGCCAGCAGCTTACAGGACTCCCAAGAGACCCAGTACTTC.

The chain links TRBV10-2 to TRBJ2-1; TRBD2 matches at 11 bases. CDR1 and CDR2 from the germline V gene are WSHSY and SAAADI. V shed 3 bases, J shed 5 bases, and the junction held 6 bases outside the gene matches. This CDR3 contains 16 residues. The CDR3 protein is CASSDPSGLADNEQFF. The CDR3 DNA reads TGCGCCAGCAGTGACCCGTCGGGACTAGCGGACAATGAGCAGTTCTTC.